This passage covers 2 T cell receptor beta chains from one sample sequenced in a study of T cells after somatic rescue of genetic block. The table came from immunoSEQ multiplex PCR; TCRdb's copy has only in-frame clones and leaves some out. The top ten hold roughly 1.5% of the sample, which has about 88,000 clones, about 90% seen once. The specimen sequenced was peripheral blood mononuclear cells (PBMCs). The receptors come from a young woman.

The chain has TRBV5-5 and TRBJ2-3; 10 nucleotides agree with TRBD2. This CDR3 has 16 residues. V dropped 4 bases and J dropped 3; count of bases not matched to a gene: 8. In germline, CDR1 is SGHKS, CDR2 YYEKEE (reference sequence). In DNA, the CDR3 is TGTGCCAGCAGCCTATTCACTAGCGGGAAGACAGATACGCAGTATTTT. Residues: CASSLFTSGKTDTQYF.

This chain joins TRBV2 and TRBJ1-2; no reliable D call. This CDR3 is 11 amino acids long. Germline-derived CDR1 and CDR2 are SNHLY and FYNNEI. Trimming removed 9 bases from V and 7 bases from J, with 12 bases in between. Written as DNA, the CDR3 is TGTGCCAGTACCTTTGGCGGTGGCTACACCTTC. This translates into CASTFGGGYTF. The whole variable domain, remainder taken from reference TRBV2 and TRBJ1-2, is EPEVTQTPSHQVTQMGQEVILRCVPISNHLYFYWYRQILGQKVEFLVSFYNNEISEKSEIFDDQFSVERPDGSNFTLKIRSTKLEDSAMYFCASTFGGGYTFGSGTRLTVV.